This T cell receptor (beta chain) was obtained from a study of T-cell memory formation after mild COVID-19. Study-level information: In these data, TCR clusters were largely donor specific. Study-wide findings and caveats: Whether day 37 second-wave clones are SARS-CoV-2-specific was not confirmed. The appearance of some responding clones in pre-infection memory suggested that cross-reactive memory joined.

TCRdb reprocessed the 5' RACE reads via MiXCR and lists one record per CDR3 protein. Counted here are almost 350,000 distinct CDR3 sequences, less than 25% occurring once; the ten biggest clones make up around 23%. This clonotype was seen a few times. The antigen remains unidentified. The sequence was obtained from a man in his late teens or twenties who had mild COVID-19 (a few samples of this study predate the infection). Cell type and time point are not known. The sample was PBMCs or a T cell subset sorted from them (not recorded which).

The CDR3 spells CASSRDRGAGNEQFF. The CDR3 DNA sequence: TGTGCCAGCAGCCGCGACAGGGGGGCCGGCAATGAGCAGTTCTTC. This sequence joins TRBV7-2 and TRBJ2-1, with 9 bases lining up with TRBD1. There are 15 residues in the CDR3. Trimming removed 5 bases from V and 6 bases from J; junction bases left unmatched: 8. Germline loops: CDR1 SGHTA, CDR2 FQGNSA.